These 26 T cell receptor beta chains originate from one sample sequenced in a study of blood T cell repertoires in COVID-19. Clones were sequenced by immunoSEQ multiplex PCR, and TCRdb holds only the in-frame ones, with some missing. The sample contains approximately 260,000 clones, around 90% of which appear only once. Sequenced input: peripheral blood. These receptors originate from a man aged 60 to 75 who had recovered from COVID-19.

J is TRBJ2-6 and V is TRBV7-6; 9 bases map to TRBD1. Per germline, CDR1 SGHVS and CDR2 FNYEAQ. Trimming at V came to 5 bases and at J to 3 bases, leaving 8 bases not matched to a gene. The CDR3 is made up of 17 amino acids. The CDR3 sequence is CASSAQQGAHGANVLTF. The CDR3 DNA reads TGTGCCAGCAGCGCCCAACAGGGGGCGCATGGGGCCAACGTCCTGACTTTC.

The chain is built from TRBV3-1 (or the pseudogene TRBV3-2) and TRBJ1-5; D not resolved. The germline V gene has CDR1 LGHDT and CDR2 YNNKEL (reference sequence). This CDR3 has 15 amino acids. V was pared by 4 bases and J by 0 bases, with 10 bases between. CDR3 nucleotides: TGTGCCAGCAGCCCCGACTGGAATAGCAATCAGCCCCAGCATTTT. It codes for CASSPDWNSNQPQHF.

The genes are TRBV19 and TRBJ2-1; TRBD2 matches 10 bases. CDR1 LNHDA and CDR2 SQIVND come from the germline V gene (reference sequence). V gave up 3 bases and J gave up 4 bases; unmatched junction bases: 6. The CDR3 consists of 16 residues. As DNA, the CDR3 is TGTGCCAGTAGTATGGGAAGCGGGGGGGTTTACAATGAGCAGTTCTTC. It yields the protein CASSMGSGGVYNEQFF.

The chain couples TRBV6-5 to TRBJ2-2; D might be TRBD2 (5 bases). Trimming left V 3 bases short and J 8 bases short, with 13 bases between. The CDR3 is 14 amino acids. In germline, CDR1 is MNHEY, CDR2 SVGAGI. The CDR3 DNA reads TGTGCCAGCAGTTATGGACTCCTCGGTGGGGAGCTGTTTTTT. Its translation is CASSYGLLGGELFF.

This rearrangement joins TRBV4-2 to TRBJ2-5; 11 nucleotides agree with TRBD2. CDR1 is LGHNA and CDR2 is YNFKEQ in the germline V gene. The junction had 8 bases not matched to a gene; V was cut back by 3 bases and J by 5 bases. This CDR3 region has 16 residues. The CDR3 sequence is CASSQASSGGRETQYF. The CDR3 region has the DNA TGTGCCAGCAGCCAGGCATCTAGCGGGGGGCGGGAGACCCAGTACTTC.

The genes are TRBV6-5 and TRBJ2-2, with 13 bases that match TRBD2. Germline V CDR1 and CDR2: MNHEY, SVGAGI. The CDR3 is made up of 16 amino acids. J was trimmed by 4 bases and V by 4 bases; bases with no gene match: 3. As DNA, the CDR3 is TGTGCCAGCAGTTTACTAGCGGGGGGGCTCACCGGGGAGCTGTTTTTT. Translation: CASSLLAGGLTGELFF.

V gene TRBV10-1 combines with J gene TRBJ2-3, with 9 bases identical to TRBD1. The trim removed 8 bases at V and 7 bases at J, leaving 13 bases unmatched. CDR3 length equals 15 residues. In germline, CDR1 is WNHNN, CDR2 SYGVQD (reference sequence). CDR3 sequence (DNA): TGCGCCAGCCATGACCGGGACAGGGTTGGGAATACGCAGTATTTT. Its protein is CASHDRDRVGNTQYF.

Points on this clone: Other nucleotide sequences from this sample produce the same CDR3. The chain employs TRBV30 and TRBJ1-1; D is uncertain. The germline gives CDR1 GTSNPN, CDR2 SVGIG (reference sequence). The CDR3 loop spans 11 amino acids. Trimming cost V 3 bases and J 7 bases, with 9 bases left between them. The CDR3 loop reads CAWRRGDEAFF. In nucleotides, the CDR3 is TGTGCCTGGAGGCGGGGAGATGAAGCTTTCTTT.

The rearrangement joins TRBV24-1 to TRBJ2-1; 10 nucleotides match TRBD1. The germline gives CDR1 KGHDR, CDR2 SFDVKD. The CDR3 sequence is 16 residues long. J gave up 5 bases and V 4 bases, and 7 bases lay outside the gene matches. CDR3 in DNA: TGTGCCACCAGTGACCGGGGACAGGGGAAGGACAATGAGCAGTTCTTC. It encodes CATSDRGQGKDNEQFF.

The chain is built from TRBV29-1 and TRBJ1-1; TRBD1 matches 8 bases. The germline V gene has CDR1 SQVTM and CDR2 ANQGSEA. The CDR3 length is 12 residues. V shed 6 bases and J 6 bases; nucleotides not matched to a gene: 6. In nucleotides, the CDR3 is TGCAGCGTGCGACAGGGGAGGGCTGAAGCTTTCTTT. Translated, it gives CSVRQGRAEAFF.

The CDR3 region is CASSNLPGPRHTEAFF. CDR3 nucleotide sequence: TGTGCCAGCAGCAATTTACCAGGGCCCAGGCACACTGAAGCTTTCTTT. V usage is TRBV21-1 and J usage is TRBJ1-1; no check of the table's D call, TRBD1, against the DNA was made. TRBV21-1 is a documented pseudogene. The CDR3 is 16 amino acids.

This clone was found once. This rearrangement joins TRBV2 to TRBJ1-1; maybe TRBD1 (5 bases). CDR1 SNHLY and CDR2 FYNNEI come from the germline V gene. V was pared by 8 bases and J by 3 bases, with 10 bases between. The CDR3 is 12 amino acids. The CDR3 DNA reads as TGTGCCAGCCTAAGGGGTGACACTGAAGCTTTCTTT. Its translation is CASLRGDTEAFF. Variable domain in full (rest from reference TRBV2 and TRBJ1-1): EPEVTQTPSHQVTQMGQEVILRCVPISNHLYFYWYRQILGQKVEFLVSFYNNEISEKSEIFDDQFSVERPDGSNFTLKIRSTKLEDSAMYFCASLRGDTEAFFGQGTRLTVV.

J is TRBJ2-7 and V is TRBV5-1, with 9 bases lining up with TRBD2. The CDR3 spans 15 residues. V was clipped by 0 bases and J by 2 bases; unmatched bases: 3. The germline gives CDR1 SGHRS, CDR2 YFSETQ. This CDR3 is CASSLGAGGTYEQYF. The CDR3 nucleotides are TGCGCCAGCAGCTTGGGGGCGGGGGGGACCTACGAGCAGTACTTC.

The V and J genes are TRBV23-1 and TRBJ1-4, with a possible D match to TRBD1 (6 bases). TRBV23-1 is marked as an open reading frame, function uncertain. The V gene lost 4 bases and the J gene lost 4 bases, with 13 bases spanning the gap. The CDR3 spans 15 residues. CDR3 bases: TGCGCCAGCAGTCCACAACAGGGCCTTAATGAAAAACTGTTTTTT. This codes for CASSPQQGLNEKLFF.

CDR3 sequence reads: CASSESGQGRGASNQPQHF. The CDR3 bases are TGCGCCAGCAGTGAGTCCGGACAGGGAAGAGGGGCGAGCAATCAGCCCCAGCATTTT. The V and J genes are TRBV10-1 and TRBJ1-5, with 8 bases aligning to TRBD1. This CDR3 is built from 19 residues. The V gene end was trimmed by 0 bases and the J gene end by 1 base; junction bases not matched to a gene: 11. From germline, CDR1 is WNHNN and CDR2 SYGVQD (reference sequence).

V usage is TRBV7-2 and J usage is TRBJ2-5; D may be TRBD1 (6 bases). The CDR3 covers 15 residues. Germline V gives CDR1 SGHTA, CDR2 FQGNSA. Trimming shortened V by 0 bases and J by 4 bases, and 12 bases separated the two germline ends. CDR3 nucleotides: TGTGCCAGCAGCTTAGCCTGGGCAGGGGCAGAGACCCAGTACTTC. This translates into CASSLAWAGAETQYF. The full variable domain, rest sourced from reference TRBV7-2 and TRBJ2-5, is GAGVSQSPSNKVTEKGKDVELRCDPISGHTALYWYRQSLGQGLEFLIYFQGNSAPDKSGLPSDRFSAERTGGSVSTLTIQRTQQEDSAVYLCASSLAWAGAETQYFGPGTRLLVL.

This clone was detected a few times. The chain is built from TRBV12-1 and TRBJ2-5; the table's D call of TRBD2 was not tested on the DNA. TRBV12-1 is annotated as a pseudogene. The CDR3 runs 16 residues. The CDR3 DNA reads TGTGCCAGCAGCTTTGCGGGACTAGCGATTCAAGAGACCCAGTACTTC. It encodes CASSFAGLAIQETQYF.

The chain joins TRBV27 to TRBJ2-6; D remains unclear. Trimming shortened V by 5 bases and J by 0 bases, and 2 bases separated the two germline ends. The CDR3 has 13 amino acids. The germline CDR1 and CDR2 sequences are MNHEY and SMNVEV (reference sequence). In DNA, the CDR3 is TGTGCCAGCAGTCACTCTGGGGCCAACGTCCTGACTTTC. Residues: CASSHSGANVLTF.

The gene calls are TRBV6-5 and TRBJ2-5; TRBD1 matches at 7 bases. With V trimmed by 6 bases and J by 2 bases, 3 bases remained unmatched. The length of the CDR3 is 13 residues. Germline CDR1 is MNHEY and CDR2 is SVGAGI. CDR3 DNA sequence: TGTGCCAGCAGACCACAGGGGCAAGAGACCCAGTACTTC. It yields the protein CASRPQGQETQYF.

The CDR3 DNA reads as TGTGCCAGCAGCGTAGGGGGGACAGGCCAAGAGACCCAGTACTTC. This codes for CASSVGGTGQETQYF. The V and J genes are TRBV9 and TRBJ2-5, with 8 bases lining up with TRBD1. The germline V gene encodes CDR1 SGDLS and CDR2 YYNGEE. V lost 0 bases and J lost 1; bases outside the gene matches: 2. This CDR3 has 15 residues.

The genes are TRBV6-5 and TRBJ2-1, with TRBD2 matching 10 bases. Germline trimming cut 6 bases from V and 10 bases from J; bases unmatched to any gene: 9. Germline CDR1 and CDR2: MNHEY and SVGAGI. This CDR3 has 14 amino acids. The CDR3 DNA is TGTGCCAGCAGACTAAGCGGGGGGGCTGCCGAGCAGTTCTTC. Translating it yields CASRLSGGAAEQFF.

The chain is built from TRBV9 and TRBJ1-1, with D tentatively TRBD1 (6 bases). The CDR3 contains 15 residues. CDR1 is SGDLS, CDR2 YYNGEE, per germline. The germline V and J ends were trimmed by 3 bases and 4 bases, with 16 bases remaining between them. DNA for the CDR3: TGTGCCAGCAGCGCTGAACAGGGCGGTTTCACTGAAGCTTTCTTT. Translation: CASSAEQGGFTEAFF. The variable domain in full, completed from reference TRBV9 and TRBJ1-1, reads DSGVTQTPKHLITATGQRVTLRCSPRSGDLSVYWYQQSLDQGLQFLIQYYNGEERAKGNILERFSAQQFPDLHSELNLSSLELGDSALYFCASSAEQGGFTEAFFGQGTRLTVV.

The chain couples TRBV5-1 to TRBJ1-2, with 8 positions matching TRBD1. CDR3 length: 13 amino acids. Unmatched junction bases numbered 3, after V lost 5 bases and J lost 3 bases. The germline CDR1 and CDR2 sequences are SGHRS and YFSETQ. CDR3: CASSQGAYYGYTF. CDR3 in DNA: TGCGCCAGCAGTCAGGGGGCGTACTATGGCTACACCTTC.

This chain connects TRBV2 to TRBJ1-5, with 8 bases fitting TRBD1. This CDR3 contains 13 residues. CDR1 and CDR2 (germline): SNHLY, FYNNEI. With 6 bases clipped from V and 7 bases from J, the junction kept 5 bases outside the gene matches. CDR3: CASRETGDQPQHF. The DNA of the CDR3 is TGTGCCAGCAGGGAGACAGGGGACCAGCCCCAGCATTTT.

This rearrangement joins TRBV24-1 to TRBJ2-1; TRBD1 might be the D (6 bases). The CDR3 covers 16 residues. Trimming pared 3 bases from V and 4 bases from J, leaving 15 bases between. CDR1 is KGHDR, CDR2 SFDVKD, per germline. CDR3 coding DNA: TGTGCCACCAGTGATGAACAGGGCCCTAGGTACAATGAGCAGTTCTTC. This codes for CATSDEQGPRYNEQFF.

This clone was recorded a few times. The chain has TRBV20-1 and TRBJ1-5, with no clear D. Germline V gene lookup returns CDR1 DFQATT and CDR2 SNEGSKA (reference sequence). The CDR3 is made up of 14 amino acids. The V end was cut by 3 bases, the J end by 0 bases, with 9 bases between. The CDR3 sequence is CSASSLYSNQPQHF. CDR3 DNA sequence: TGCAGTGCTAGTAGCCTTTATAGCAATCAGCCCCAGCATTTT.